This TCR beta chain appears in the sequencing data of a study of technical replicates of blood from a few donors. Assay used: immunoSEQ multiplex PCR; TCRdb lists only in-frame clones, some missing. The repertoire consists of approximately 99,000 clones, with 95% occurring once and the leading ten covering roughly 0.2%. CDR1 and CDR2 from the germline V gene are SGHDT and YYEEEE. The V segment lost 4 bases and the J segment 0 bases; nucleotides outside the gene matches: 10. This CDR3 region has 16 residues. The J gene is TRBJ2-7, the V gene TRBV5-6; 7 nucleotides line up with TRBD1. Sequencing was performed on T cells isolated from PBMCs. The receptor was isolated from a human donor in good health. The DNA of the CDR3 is TGTGCCAGCAGCGGGATAGAGGGACAGAGCTCCTACGAGCAGTACTTC. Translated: CASSGIEGQSSYEQYF.